This T cell receptor beta chain is drawn from a study of T-cell reconstitution after alpha-beta-depleted transplantation in children. The authors prepared the TCRbeta library with unique molecular identifiers. Each CDR3 protein gets one entry after TCRdb re-called the PCR reads with MiXCR. This sample yields some 490,000 distinct CDR3 sequences, of which roughly an eighth are seen a single time; roughly 5.4% belongs to the top ten. The sample holds many counts of this clonotype. CDR3 length: 15 amino acids. After removal of 4 bases from V and 5 bases from J, the junction contained 7 bases not matched to a gene. The germline gives CDR1 SGHAT, CDR2 FQNNGV.

The clonotype comes from a human donor who donated a stem cell graft to a child with combined immunodeficiency. This specimen consisted of PBMCs from the stem cell graft donor, obtained from the stem cell graft. The genes are TRBV11-2 and TRBJ2-1, with 8 positions matching TRBD1. The CDR3 sequence is CASSSTGGRHNEQFF. The CDR3 DNA follows: TGTGCCAGCAGCTCTACAGGGGGTCGGCACAATGAGCAGTTCTTC.